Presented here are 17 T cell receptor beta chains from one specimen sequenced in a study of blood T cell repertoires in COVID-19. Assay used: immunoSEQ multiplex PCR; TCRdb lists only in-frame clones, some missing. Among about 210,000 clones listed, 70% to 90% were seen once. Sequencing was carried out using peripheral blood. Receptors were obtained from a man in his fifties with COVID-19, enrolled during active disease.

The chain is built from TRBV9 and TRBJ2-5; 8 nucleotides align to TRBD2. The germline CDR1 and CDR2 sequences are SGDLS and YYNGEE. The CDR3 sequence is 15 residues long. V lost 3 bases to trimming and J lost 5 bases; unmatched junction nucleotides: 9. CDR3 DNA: TGTGCCAGCAGCGCCCCGGCGGGGGGACGGGAGACCCAGTACTTC. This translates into CASSAPAGGRETQYF.

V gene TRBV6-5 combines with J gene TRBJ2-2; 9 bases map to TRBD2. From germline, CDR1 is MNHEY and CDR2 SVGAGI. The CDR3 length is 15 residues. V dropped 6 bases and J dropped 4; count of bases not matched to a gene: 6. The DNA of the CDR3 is TGTGCCAGCAGAGCGGGGGGCTCCGTCACCGGGGAGCTGTTTTTT. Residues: CASRAGGSVTGELFF.

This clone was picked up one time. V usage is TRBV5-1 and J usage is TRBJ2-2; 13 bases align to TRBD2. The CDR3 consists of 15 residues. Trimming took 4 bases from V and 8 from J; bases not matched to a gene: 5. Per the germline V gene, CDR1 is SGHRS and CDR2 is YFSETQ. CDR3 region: CASSLGLAGAGELFF. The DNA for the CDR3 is TGCGCCAGCAGCCTAGGACTAGCGGGGGCTGGGGAGCTGTTTTTT.

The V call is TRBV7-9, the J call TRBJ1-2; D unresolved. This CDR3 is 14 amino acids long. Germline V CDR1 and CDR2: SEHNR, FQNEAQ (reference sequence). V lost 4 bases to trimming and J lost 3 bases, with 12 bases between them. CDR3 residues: CASSSLGTDYGYTF. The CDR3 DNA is TGTGCCAGCAGCTCGCTCGGTACGGACTATGGCTACACCTTC.

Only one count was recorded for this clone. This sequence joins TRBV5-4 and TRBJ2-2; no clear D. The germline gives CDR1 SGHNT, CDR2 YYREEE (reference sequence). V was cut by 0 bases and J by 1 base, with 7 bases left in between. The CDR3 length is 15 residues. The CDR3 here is CASSLASRNTGELFF. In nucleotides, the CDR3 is TGTGCCAGCAGCTTGGCCTCCAGGAACACCGGGGAGCTGTTTTTT.

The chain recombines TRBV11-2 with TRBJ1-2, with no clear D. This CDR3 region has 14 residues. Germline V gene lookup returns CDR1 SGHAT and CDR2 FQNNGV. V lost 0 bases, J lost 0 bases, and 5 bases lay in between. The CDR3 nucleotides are TGTGCCAGCAGCTTAGATCTTGCTAACTATGGCTACACCTTC. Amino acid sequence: CASSLDLANYGYTF.

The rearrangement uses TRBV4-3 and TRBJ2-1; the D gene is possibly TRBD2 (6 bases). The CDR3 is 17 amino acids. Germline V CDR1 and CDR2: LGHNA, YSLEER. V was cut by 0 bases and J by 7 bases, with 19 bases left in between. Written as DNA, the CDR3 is TGCGCCAGCAGCCAAGATAACGGGGACTGGGATAATAATGAGCAGTTCTTC. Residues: CASSQDNGDWDNNEQFF.

For the CDR3, the DNA is TGTGCCAGCAGCCCGAGGACAGAGGTCTACGAGCAGTACTTC. Protein sequence: CASSPRTEVYEQYF. This sequence joins TRBV9 and TRBJ2-7; the D gene is possibly TRBD1 (6 bases). This CDR3 spans 14 amino acids. Germline assignment: CDR1 SGDLS and CDR2 YYNGEE. V shed 4 bases and J shed 3 bases, with 14 bases lying between them.

CDR3 nucleotides: TGTGCCAGCAGCTCCCGGACAACTCATAGCACAGATACGCAGTATTTT. Its protein is CASSSRTTHSTDTQYF. The rearrangement joins TRBV11-2 to TRBJ2-3, with D tentatively TRBD1 (5 bases). The germline V and J ends were trimmed by 4 bases and 0 bases, with 14 bases remaining between them. The CDR3 has 16 residues. CDR1 is SGHAT, CDR2 FQNNGV, per germline.

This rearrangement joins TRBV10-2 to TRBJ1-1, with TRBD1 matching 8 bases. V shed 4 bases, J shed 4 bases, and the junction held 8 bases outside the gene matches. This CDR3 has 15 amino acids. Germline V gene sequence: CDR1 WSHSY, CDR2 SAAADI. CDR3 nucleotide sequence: TGCGCCAGCAGTGCGGACAGGGTACGGGGCACTGAAGCTTTCTTT. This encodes CASSADRVRGTEAFF.

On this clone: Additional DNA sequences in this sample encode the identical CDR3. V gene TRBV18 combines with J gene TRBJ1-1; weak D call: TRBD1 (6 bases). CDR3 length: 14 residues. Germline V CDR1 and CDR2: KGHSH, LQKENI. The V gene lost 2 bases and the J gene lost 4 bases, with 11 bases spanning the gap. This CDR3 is CASSPNRDVTEAFF. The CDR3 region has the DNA TGTGCCAGCTCACCAAACAGGGACGTCACTGAAGCTTTCTTT.

CDR3 loop: CASSLTGGGHEQFF. In nucleotides, the CDR3 is TGTGCCAGCAGCTTAACTGGAGGGGGCCATGAGCAGTTCTTC. This chain connects TRBV7-3 to TRBJ2-1, with D possibly being TRBD1 (7 bases). Per the germline V gene, CDR1 is SGHTA and CDR2 is FQGTGA. V was clipped by 0 bases and J by 8 bases, with 11 bases between them. CDR3 length equals 14 residues.

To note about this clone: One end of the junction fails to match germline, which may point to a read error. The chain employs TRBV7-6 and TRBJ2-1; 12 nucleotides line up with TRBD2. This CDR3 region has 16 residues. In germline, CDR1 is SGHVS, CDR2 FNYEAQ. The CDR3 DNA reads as TGTGCCAGCAGCTTGGCACTAGCGGGGGGATACAATAAGCAGTTCTTC. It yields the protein CASSLALAGGYNKQFF.

In DNA form, the CDR3 reads TGTGCCACGTTCCGGACAGCCTATGGCTACACCTTC. Protein sequence: CATFRTAYGYTF. V is TRBV27 and J is TRBJ1-2; D may be TRBD1 (6 bases). CDR1 is MNHEY and CDR2 is SMNVEV in the germline V gene (reference sequence). V gave up 10 bases and J gave up 4 bases, with 13 bases separating them. The CDR3 length is 12 residues.

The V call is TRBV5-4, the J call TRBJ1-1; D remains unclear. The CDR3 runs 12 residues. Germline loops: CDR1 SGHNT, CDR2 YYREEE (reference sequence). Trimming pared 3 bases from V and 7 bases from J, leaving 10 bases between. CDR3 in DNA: TGTGCCAGCAGCTCTGGGCTTCTTGAAGCTTTCTTT. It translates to CASSSGLLEAFF.

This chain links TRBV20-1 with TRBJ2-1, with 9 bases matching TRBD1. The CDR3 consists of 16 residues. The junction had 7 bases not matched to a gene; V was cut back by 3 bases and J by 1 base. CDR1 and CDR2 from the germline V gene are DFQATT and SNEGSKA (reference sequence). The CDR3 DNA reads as TGCAGTGCTAGTGGCCCCGGACAGGGGTCCTACAATGAGCAGTTCTTC. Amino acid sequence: CSASGPGQGSYNEQFF.

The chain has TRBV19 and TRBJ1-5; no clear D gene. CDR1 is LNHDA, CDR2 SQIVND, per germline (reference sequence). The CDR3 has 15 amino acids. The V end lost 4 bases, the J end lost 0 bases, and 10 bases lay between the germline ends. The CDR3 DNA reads TGTGCCAGTAGTACACATCGAATTAGCAATCAGCCCCAGCATTTT. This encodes CASSTHRISNQPQHF.